The 32 T cell receptor beta chains in this list originate from one sample, sequenced in a study of neurological immune-mediated disorders. TCRdb used MiXCR to reprocess the 5' RACE reads, holding one entry per CDR3 protein. Of about 74,000 distinct CDR3 sequences in the sample, 5.2% are singletons; the top ten hold less than 8%. The sample consisted of PBMCs. These receptor sequences come from a man aged 18 to 29 with multiple sclerosis.

This clonotype was observed many times. The gene calls are TRBV20-1 and TRBJ2-7; D may be TRBD2 (7 bases). The CDR3 loop spans 15 amino acids. The germline V and J ends were trimmed by 5 bases and 4 bases, with 21 bases remaining between them. Germline loops: CDR1 DFQATT, CDR2 SNEGSKA (reference sequence). CDR3 sequence reads: CSAEGGAGARYEQYF. CDR3 nucleotides: TGCAGTGCTGAGGGGGGGGCCGGGGCCCGATACGAGCAGTACTTC.

This clonotype was seen repeatedly, ten times or more. The V gene is TRBV6-5, the J gene TRBJ2-5, with D possibly being TRBD1 (6 bases). Germline V gene data show CDR1 as MNHEY and CDR2 as SVGAGI. CDR3 length: 14 residues. Trimming took off 5 bases at V and 5 bases at J, with 15 bases between the two ends. This chain's CDR3 is CASSRLGGEETQYF. CDR3 DNA: TGTGCCAGCAGTCGCCTAGGGGGTGAGGAGACCCAGTACTTC.

This clonotype was found many times. The J gene is TRBJ1-1, the V gene TRBV5-1; no firm D call. Trimming stripped 0 bases from V and 5 bases from J, with 11 bases between. The CDR3 contains 14 residues. CDR1 is SGHRS and CDR2 is YFSETQ in the germline V gene. The CDR3 region is CASSLEAGGTEAFF. CDR3 sequence (DNA): TGCGCCAGCAGCTTGGAAGCGGGTGGGACTGAAGCTTTCTTT.

This clonotype occurred many times. This sequence joins TRBV12-3 or TRBV12-4 and TRBJ2-7, with D possibly being TRBD1 (7 bases). V lost 3 bases to trimming and J lost 6 bases, with 15 bases between them. The CDR3 totals 14 residues. The CDR3 region has the DNA TGTGCCAGCAGTTTTGGAGGGGGCAGCGGCGAGCAGTACTTC. Translation: CASSFGGGSGEQYF.

At least ten counts were recorded for this clonotype. The chain has TRBV20-1 and TRBJ2-5; TRBD1 matches at 8 bases. The CDR3 is 13 residues long. The V gene end was trimmed by 3 bases and the J gene end by 5 bases; junction bases not matched to a gene: 5. CDR1 is DFQATT and CDR2 is SNEGSKA in the germline V gene (reference sequence). The CDR3 nucleotides are TGCAGTGCTAGGACAGGGGTGAGGGAGACCCAGTACTTC. This translates into CSARTGVRETQYF.

This clonotype was recorded many times. This rearrangement joins TRBV5-1 to TRBJ2-7, with 7 bases that match TRBD1. With V trimmed by 0 bases and J by 6 bases, 3 bases remained unmatched. This CDR3 region has 13 residues. Germline CDR1 SGHRS, CDR2 YFSETQ. CDR3 in DNA: TGCGCCAGCAGCTTGGAATACAGGGGCGAGCAGTACTTC. Its translation: CASSLEYRGEQYF.

This clonotype was observed many times. The gene calls are TRBV7-2 and TRBJ2-7, with TRBD2 identical over 9 bases. Germline CDR1 SGHTA, CDR2 FQGNSA. Trimming at V came to 3 bases and at J to 2 bases, leaving 5 bases not matched to a gene. The CDR3 sequence is 15 residues long. The CDR3 spells CASSFRLAVTYEQYF. CDR3 DNA: TGTGCCAGCAGCTTCCGACTAGCGGTGACCTACGAGCAGTACTTC.

This clonotype was observed a single time. This sequence may be a read error, since a much larger clone differs from it by one base. The chain recombines TRBV7-2 with TRBJ2-7; 7 bases map to TRBD2. V lost 5 bases and J lost 7; bases outside the gene matches: 17. The length of the CDR3 is 16 residues. Germline V gene data show CDR1 as SGHTA and CDR2 as FQGNSA. The CDR3 DNA reads as TGTGCCAGCAGCCCGGTGAAGAGCGGGGATTACAATGAGCAGTACTTC. Amino acid sequence: CASSPVKSGDYNEQYF.

This clonotype occurred many times. The chain employs TRBV7-2 and TRBJ1-1, with 10 bases lining up with TRBD1. The CDR3 runs 18 residues. V lost 2 bases and J lost 3; bases outside the gene matches: 12. Germline lookup yields CDR1 SGHTA and CDR2 FQGNSA. DNA of the CDR3: TGTGCCAGCAGCTTATCCCGGACAGGGGGAAGAAGAGACACTGAAGCTTTCTTT. Its protein is CASSLSRTGGRRDTEAFF.

In this sample, this clonotype turned up many times. This sequence joins TRBV28 and TRBJ1-2; D is uncertain. Between the trimmed V and J ends, which lost 3 bases and 2 bases, there was a span of 16 bases. This CDR3 has 16 residues. Germline values: CDR1 MDHEN, CDR2 SYDVKM. The CDR3 nucleotides read TGTGCCAGCAGTTTTCCCCAAGCTACAGTAAACTATGGCTACACCTTC. Its protein product is CASSFPQATVNYGYTF.

The table lists this clonotype with many counts. This chain joins TRBV11-3 and TRBJ2-1; 10 nucleotides line up with TRBD2. V was clipped by 4 bases and J by 9 bases; unmatched bases: 6. This CDR3 has 14 amino acids. Germline-derived CDR1 and CDR2 are SGHNT and YENEEA. CDR3 sequence: CASSSSGGGGEQFF. CDR3 coding DNA: TGTGCCAGCAGCTCAAGCGGGGGGGGAGGTGAGCAGTTCTTC.

In this sample, this clonotype turned up many times. The junction differs from germline at one of its ends, possibly a read error. V is TRBV7-2 and J is TRBJ1-3, with D possibly being TRBD1 (6 bases). Germline CDR1 and CDR2: SGHTA and FQGNSA. There are 12 residues in the CDR3. CDR3 sequence: CASSLGGQKGDF. Written as DNA, the CDR3 is TGTGCCAGCAGCTTAGGGGGACAAAAGGGGGATTTT.

This clonotype showed up just a few times. CDR3 sequence reads: CASSQTGGAKNTEAFF. The DNA for the CDR3 is TGTGCCAGCAGCCAGACAGGGGGCGCTAAGAACACTGAAGCTTTCTTT. The chain employs TRBV12-3 or TRBV12-4 and TRBJ1-1, with TRBD1 identical over 10 bases. V shed 6 bases, J shed 1 base, and the junction held 8 bases outside the gene matches. The CDR3 totals 16 residues.

This clonotype was counted ten times or more. The chain carries TRBV29-1 and TRBJ1-1; D call uncertain. The germline gives CDR1 SQVTM, CDR2 ANQGSEA. The CDR3 contains 11 residues. Trimming removed 3 bases at V and 7 bases at J, with 9 bases between. The CDR3 nucleotides read TGCAGCGTTGAGGTTCGGGATGAAGCTTTCTTT. Protein sequence: CSVEVRDEAFF.

This clonotype was counted many times. The chain joins TRBV19 to TRBJ2-6, with 7 bases lining up with TRBD1. The CDR3 is 15 amino acids. Unmatched junction bases numbered 4, after V lost 4 bases and J lost 4 bases. Per the germline V gene, CDR1 is LNHDA and CDR2 is SQIVND (reference sequence). The CDR3 loop is CASSKQGSGANVLTF. For the CDR3, the DNA is TGTGCCAGTAGTAAACAGGGGAGCGGGGCCAACGTCCTGACTTTC.

This clonotype was counted ten times or more. This rearrangement joins TRBV27 to TRBJ1-1; 7 nucleotides align to TRBD1. The V gene's germline CDR1 is MNHEY and CDR2 SMNVEV (reference sequence). Trimming at V came to 4 bases and at J to 4 bases, leaving 3 bases not matched to a gene. The CDR3 sequence is 13 residues long. The CDR3 protein is CASSSTGATEAFF. DNA for the CDR3: TGTGCCAGCAGTTCCACAGGGGCCACTGAAGCTTTCTTT.

This clonotype has a count of ten or more. The chain couples TRBV5-1 to TRBJ1-1, with D perhaps TRBD1 (6 bases). Trimming left V 3 bases short and J 2 bases short, with 14 bases between. The germline gives CDR1 SGHRS, CDR2 YFSETQ. This CDR3 comprises 15 residues. DNA for the CDR3: TGCGCCAGCAGCTGGGGGGCAGCCTCAAACACTGAAGCTTTCTTT. Protein product: CASSWGAASNTEAFF. Filled out from reference TRBV5-1 and TRBJ1-1, the complete variable domain reads KAGVTQTPRYLIKTRGQQVTLSCSPISGHRSVSWYQQTPGQGLQFLFEYFSETQRNKGNFPGRFSGRQFSNSRSEMNVSTLELGDSALYLCASSWGAASNTEAFFGQGTRLTVV.

This clonotype was counted at least ten times. In nucleotides, the CDR3 is TGTGCCAGCAGCTCAGATGTGTCAGCCGGCTCCTATAATTCACCCCTCCACTTT. Encoded protein: CASSSDVSAGSYNSPLHF. The gene calls are TRBV28 and TRBJ1-6; D gene unclear. The CDR3 loop spans 18 amino acids. V was cut by 6 bases and J by 0 bases, with 18 bases left in between. Germline CDR1 is MDHEN and CDR2 is SYDVKM.

This clonotype was seen ten or more times. The CDR3, as DNA: TGCAGTGCTAGACGCGAAGAGGGGGTCAGCTATGGCTACACCTTC. It translates to CSARREEGVSYGYTF. This chain connects TRBV20-1 to TRBJ1-2, with D possibly being TRBD1 (6 bases). CDR1 is DFQATT, CDR2 SNEGSKA, per germline (reference sequence). The CDR3 length is 15 residues. Trimming removed 2 bases at V and 4 bases at J, with 17 bases between.

This clonotype has only a few counts. The genes are TRBV7-2 and TRBJ1-2; D is ambiguous. V lost 6 bases, J lost 4 bases, and 12 bases lay in between. CDR3 length: 13 amino acids. Germline CDR1 reads SGHTA; CDR2 reads FQGNSA. The CDR3 spells CASSRERTYGYTF. The CDR3 DNA is TGTGCCAGCAGTAGGGAAAGGACCTATGGCTACACCTTC.

This clonotype was seen many times. The chain employs TRBV20-1 and TRBJ1-6; D may be TRBD1 (5 bases). The CDR3 extends over 16 amino acids. Looked up from germline, CDR1 is DFQATT and CDR2 is SNEGSKA (reference sequence). V lost 0 bases to trimming and J lost 8 bases, with 17 bases between them. This CDR3 reads CSARDHRQGDYSPLHF. DNA for the CDR3: TGCAGTGCTAGAGATCATCGGCAGGGAGATTATTCACCCCTCCACTTT.

This clonotype has at least ten counts. The CDR3 here is CASSSDGFSYEQYF. The CDR3 nucleotides read TGCGCCAGCAGCTCGGACGGATTCTCCTACGAGCAGTACTTC. The chain couples TRBV5-1 to TRBJ2-7; D not resolved. The germline V and J ends were trimmed by 3 bases and 0 bases, with 10 bases remaining between them. Germline values: CDR1 SGHRS, CDR2 YFSETQ. The CDR3 loop spans 14 amino acids.

This clonotype was detected ten times or more. This chain joins TRBV9 and TRBJ1-2; 7 nucleotides agree with TRBD1. Trimming removed 0 bases from V and 5 bases from J; junction bases left unmatched: 1. CDR1 SGDLS and CDR2 YYNGEE come from the germline V gene. The CDR3 is made up of 13 amino acids. CDR3 loop: CASSVGQGYGYTF. DNA of the CDR3: TGTGCCAGCAGCGTAGGACAGGGTTATGGCTACACCTTC.

The table lists this clonotype with many counts. The gene calls are TRBV5-1 and TRBJ2-1; no firm D call. The germline V gene has CDR1 SGHRS and CDR2 YFSETQ. The CDR3 has 14 amino acids. V lost 5 bases to trimming and J lost 4 bases, with 13 bases between them. The CDR3 region has the DNA TGCGCCAGCAGTAATCTAGTGGGATACAATGAGCAGTTCTTC. Amino acid sequence: CASSNLVGYNEQFF.

This clonotype was recorded many times. This chain connects TRBV7-2 to TRBJ1-2; D remains unclear. CDR1 is SGHTA, CDR2 FQGNSA, per germline. This CDR3 is built from 12 residues. V lost 6 bases, J lost 6 bases, and 11 bases lay in between. CDR3 protein: CASSFGFDGYTF. The DNA of the CDR3 is TGTGCCAGCAGTTTCGGGTTCGATGGCTACACCTTC.

In its sample, this clonotype was seen many times. This chain links TRBV28 with TRBJ1-2; D gene uncertain. V lost 1 base and J 2 bases, leaving 17 bases between the germline ends. The CDR3 contains 17 residues. Germline values: CDR1 MDHEN, CDR2 SYDVKM. In DNA form, the CDR3 reads TGTGCCAGCAGTTTATTTCTGGAGGGCAGAGGAAACTATGGCTACACCTTC. It codes for CASSLFLEGRGNYGYTF.

This clonotype was found many times. V is TRBV28 and J is TRBJ2-7; unclear D gene. This CDR3 spans 14 amino acids. V was pared by 1 base and J by 5 bases, with 12 bases between. The germline V gene has CDR1 MDHEN and CDR2 SYDVKM. The CDR3 protein is CASSLSNSQDEQYF. The CDR3 DNA follows: TGTGCCAGCAGTTTATCAAACAGTCAGGACGAGCAGTACTTC.

Many counts were recorded for this clonotype. The junction departs from the called germline gene at one end, perhaps through a read error. This chain uses TRBV5-1 with TRBJ1-5; TRBD1 is a possible D gene (6 bases). CDR1 is SGHRS and CDR2 is YFSETQ in the germline V gene. CDR3 length equals 15 residues. CDR3: CASSPGTSSNQPQNF. The CDR3 DNA follows: TGCGCCAGCAGCCCAGGGACATCTAGCAATCAGCCCCAGAATTTT.

In this sample, this clonotype turned up many times. The chain is built from TRBV20-1 and TRBJ2-3; 8 positions match TRBD2. Trimming at V came to 3 bases and at J to 3 bases, leaving 5 bases not matched to a gene. Germline values: CDR1 DFQATT, CDR2 SNEGSKA (reference sequence). The CDR3 totals 14 residues. CDR3 amino acids: CSARLLAGTDTQYF. The CDR3 DNA reads as TGCAGTGCTAGGTTGCTAGCGGGTACAGATACGCAGTATTTT.

This clonotype was seen many times. A read error may explain this, as a much larger clone is one base away. The chain links TRBV20-1 to TRBJ2-1, with no clear D. Trimming stripped 6 bases from V and 0 bases from J, with 12 bases between. The CDR3 length is 14 residues. Germline V lookup: CDR1 DFQATT, CDR2 SNEGSKA (reference sequence). The CDR3 sequence is CSARLLISYNEQFF. The CDR3 DNA is TGCAGTGCCCGTTTGTTAATCTCCTACAATGAGCAGTTCTTC.

This clonotype was seen ten or more times. The chain is built from TRBV19 and TRBJ2-2; TRBD2 is a possible D gene (7 bases). Deletions cut 3 bases from V and 4 bases from J, with 12 bases between. The CDR3 is made up of 15 amino acids. Germline lookup yields CDR1 LNHDA and CDR2 SQIVND (reference sequence). The CDR3 DNA reads as TGTGCCAGTAGTATGGGGGGGGCTGGCACCGGGGAGCTGTTTTTT. Protein sequence: CASSMGGAGTGELFF.

This clonotype was found many times. The rearrangement links TRBV20-1 to TRBJ2-1, with TRBD2 identical over 8 bases. The CDR3 is 16 amino acids. Unmatched junction bases numbered 7, after V lost 3 bases and J lost 0 bases. Germline V gene lookup returns CDR1 DFQATT and CDR2 SNEGSKA (reference sequence). This CDR3 reads CSARTYGTSSYNEQFF. The CDR3 region has the DNA TGCAGTGCTAGGACATACGGGACTAGCTCCTACAATGAGCAGTTCTTC.